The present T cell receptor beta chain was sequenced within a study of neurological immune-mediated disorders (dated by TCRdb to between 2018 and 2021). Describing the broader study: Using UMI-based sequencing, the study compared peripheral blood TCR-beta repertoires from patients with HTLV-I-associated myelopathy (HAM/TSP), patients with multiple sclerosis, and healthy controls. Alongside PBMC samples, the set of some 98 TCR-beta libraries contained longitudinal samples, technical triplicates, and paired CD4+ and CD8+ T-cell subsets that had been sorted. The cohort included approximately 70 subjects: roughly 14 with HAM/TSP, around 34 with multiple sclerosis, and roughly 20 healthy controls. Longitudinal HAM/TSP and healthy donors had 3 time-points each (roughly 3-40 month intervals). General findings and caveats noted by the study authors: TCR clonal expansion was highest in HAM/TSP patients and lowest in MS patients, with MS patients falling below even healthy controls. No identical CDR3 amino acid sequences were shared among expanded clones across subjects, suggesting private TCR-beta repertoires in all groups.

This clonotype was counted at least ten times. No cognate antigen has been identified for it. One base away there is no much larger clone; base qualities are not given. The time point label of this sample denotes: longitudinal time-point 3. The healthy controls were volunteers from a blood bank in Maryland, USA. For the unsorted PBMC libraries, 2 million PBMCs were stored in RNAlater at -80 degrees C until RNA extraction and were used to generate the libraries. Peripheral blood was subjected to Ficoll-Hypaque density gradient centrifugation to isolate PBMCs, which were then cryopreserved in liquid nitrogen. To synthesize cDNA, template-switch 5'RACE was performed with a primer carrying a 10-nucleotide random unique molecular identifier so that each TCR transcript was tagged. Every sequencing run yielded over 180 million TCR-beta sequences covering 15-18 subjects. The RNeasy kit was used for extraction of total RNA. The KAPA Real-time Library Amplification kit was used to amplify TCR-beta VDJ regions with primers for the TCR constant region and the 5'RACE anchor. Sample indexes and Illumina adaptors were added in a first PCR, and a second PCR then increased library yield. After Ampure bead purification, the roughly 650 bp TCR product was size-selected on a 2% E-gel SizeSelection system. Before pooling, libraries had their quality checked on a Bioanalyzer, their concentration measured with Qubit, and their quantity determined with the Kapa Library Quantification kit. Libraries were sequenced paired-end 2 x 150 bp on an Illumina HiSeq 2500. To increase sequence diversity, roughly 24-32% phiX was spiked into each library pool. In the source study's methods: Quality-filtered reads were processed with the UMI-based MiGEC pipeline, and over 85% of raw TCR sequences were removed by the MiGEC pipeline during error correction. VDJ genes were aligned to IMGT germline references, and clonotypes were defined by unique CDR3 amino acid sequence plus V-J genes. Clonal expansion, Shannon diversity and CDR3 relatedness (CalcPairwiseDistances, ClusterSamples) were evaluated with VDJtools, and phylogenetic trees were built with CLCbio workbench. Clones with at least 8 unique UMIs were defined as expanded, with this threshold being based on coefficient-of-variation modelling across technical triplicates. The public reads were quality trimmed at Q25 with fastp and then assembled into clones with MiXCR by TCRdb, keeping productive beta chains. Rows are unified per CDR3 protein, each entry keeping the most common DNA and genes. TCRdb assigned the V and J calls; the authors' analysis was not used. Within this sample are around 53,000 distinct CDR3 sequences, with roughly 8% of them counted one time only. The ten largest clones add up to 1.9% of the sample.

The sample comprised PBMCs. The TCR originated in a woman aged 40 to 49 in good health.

The nucleotides read TGCAGCGTTGAAGGGAACGGACACACTGAAGCTTTCTTT. Translated, this is CSVEGNGHTEAFF. This sequence uses TRBV29-1 and TRBJ1-1; the D gene identity is not certain. The junction shows trimming of 1 base on V and 3 bases on J, plus 9 bases between the germline ends. From the germline V gene, CDR1 is SQVTM and CDR2 is ANQGSEA. From its cysteine to its phenylalanine, the CDR3 spans 13 amino acids. Only the CDR3 DNA is retained, 39 bases long and in frame from the first base. Here the CDR3 is joined to the reference TRBV29-1 and TRBJ1-1 genes, and the full variable domain is: SAVISQKPSRDICQRGTSLTIQCQVDSQVTMMFWYRQQPGQSLTLIATANQGSEATYESGFVIDKFPISRPNLTFSTLTVSNMSPEDSSIYLCSVEGNGHTEAFFGQGTRLTVV.